This is a list of T cell receptor beta chains from one sample in a study of identical twins. TCRdb reanalysed the 5' RACE reads using MiXCR and keeps one entry per CDR3 protein. The sample shows hundreds of thousands of distinct CDR3 sequences, 21% of them seen only once. These data were also filed under a second study, of T cells expressing NK-cell markers.

The source material was PBMCs. These receptors all stem from a woman younger than 30 in good health. The CDR3 runs from the conserved cysteine through the conserved F or W.

v_gene: TRBV20-1
CDR3aa: CSPRQGNTEAFF

v_gene: TRBV12-3/TRBV12-4
CDR3aa: CASSLQSTSFNEQFF

v_gene: TRBV29-1
CDR3aa: CSAWGVAGEVQWEQFF

v_gene: TRBV9
CDR3aa: CASSGEPSSYNEQFF

v_gene: TRBV12-3/TRBV12-4
CDR3aa: CASSSGSGSAETQYF

v_gene: TRBV6-5
CDR3aa: CASSYETGTGSNEQFF

v_gene: TRBV10-2
CDR3aa: CASSEFPAGGPGETQYF

v_gene: TRBV25-1
CDR3aa: CASSEYRSGSETQYF

v_gene: TRBV7-9
CDR3aa: CASVPVTRYEQYF

v_gene: TRBV7-9
CDR3aa: CASSFFMAGGAETQYF

v_gene: TRBV5-6
CDR3aa: CASSLSGLAGGRGRTDTQYF

v_gene: TRBV7-9
CDR3aa: CASSFQGDGYTF

v_gene: TRBV6-5
CDR3aa: CASHLGDEQYF

v_gene: TRBV5-1
CDR3aa: CASSLDRINSPLHF

v_gene: TRBV5-1
CDR3aa: CASSYDPGSGEAFF

v_gene: TRBV20-1
CDR3aa: CSASTAPNSPLHF

v_gene: TRBV7-9
CDR3aa: CASSLGPAEGGGDTQYF

v_gene: TRBV19
CDR3aa: CASTDARRGGLHPDTQYF

v_gene: TRBV20-1
CDR3aa: CSARDTTNTGELFF

v_gene: TRBV30
CDR3aa: CAWNFNNEQFF

v_gene: TRBV12-3/TRBV12-4
CDR3aa: CASRGQYQETQYF

v_gene: TRBV4-3
CDR3aa: CASRPDRVFPNEQFF

v_gene: TRBV6-1
CDR3aa: CASSEDWTSRSHNEQYF